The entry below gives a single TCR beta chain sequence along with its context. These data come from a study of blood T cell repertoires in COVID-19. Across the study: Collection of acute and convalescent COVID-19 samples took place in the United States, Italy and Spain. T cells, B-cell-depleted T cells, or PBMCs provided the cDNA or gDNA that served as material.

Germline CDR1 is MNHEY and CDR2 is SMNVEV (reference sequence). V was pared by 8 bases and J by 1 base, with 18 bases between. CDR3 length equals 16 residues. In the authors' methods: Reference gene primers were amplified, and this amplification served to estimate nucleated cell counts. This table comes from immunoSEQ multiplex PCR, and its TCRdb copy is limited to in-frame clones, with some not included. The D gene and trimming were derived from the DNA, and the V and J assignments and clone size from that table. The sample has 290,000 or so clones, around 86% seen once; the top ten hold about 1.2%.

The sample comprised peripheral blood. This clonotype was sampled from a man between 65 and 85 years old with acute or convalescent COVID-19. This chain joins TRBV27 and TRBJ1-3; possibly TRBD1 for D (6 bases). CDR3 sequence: CASRGDTGMSGNTIYF. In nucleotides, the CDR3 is TGTGCCAGCCGCGGAGACACAGGGATGTCTGGAAACACCATATATTTT.